This TCR beta chain was sequenced for a study of T cell repertoires in aging, cancer and after chemotherapy. Study in general: Clear clonal overlap appeared across healthy donor samples taken over several months to years. Roughly 9.3 million TCR reads made up the full dataset. Overall study findings and caveats: In each cancer cohort, median generation probability increased across chemotherapy, suggesting thymic output rebounded. Untreated cancer patients had significantly lower blood TCR diversity than age-matched healthy donors.

Amplification of TCR beta used genomic DNA extracted from peripheral blood. About this clonotype: What it binds is not known. At one end, the junction sequence differs from germline, possibly due to a read error.

CDR1 is SGHAT and CDR2 is FQDESV in the germline V gene (reference sequence). The CDR3 spans 16 residues. TRB rearrangements spanning V, D and J were amplified using mixed TRB-A/B primers. TCRdb analysed the multiplex PCR reads with MiXCR anew, one entry per CDR3 protein. The repertoire has about 5,200 distinct CDR3 sequences, around 28% of them found once; the top ten carry around 5%. The TCR sequence derives from a human donor in good health. The material sequenced was blood. The J gene is TRBJ2-1, the V gene TRBV11-1, with 9 bases aligning to TRBD2. Here the CDR3 reads CASSLGAGGSYNEQFF. The CDR3 coding sequence is TGCGCCAGCAGCTTGGGGGCGGGGGGGTCCTACAATGAGCAGTTCTTC. Using reference TRBV11-1 and TRBJ2-1 for the parts outside the CDR3, the full variable domain is EAEVAQSPRYKITEKSQAVAFWCDPISGHATLYWYRQILGQGPELLVQFQDESVVDDSQLPKDRFSAERLKGVDSTLKIQPAELGDSAMYLCASSLGAGGSYNEQFFGPGTRLTVL.